This is a list of T cell receptor beta chains from one sample in a study of blood T cell repertoires in COVID-19. Measured with immunoSEQ multiplex PCR; TCRdb has only the in-frame clones, and not every one. The sample records under 150,000 clones, approximately 80% being singletons. The specimen sequenced was peripheral blood. These receptors were taken from an elderly woman in a cohort sampled during active or convalescent COVID-19. Both conserved end residues are part of each CDR3. Fields, in order: V gene, clone size, J gene, D gene, CDR3 protein. A D gene is named only where the DNA matches it firmly. Clone size is not always given. Where it is, it says once, few, many or a class for expanded clones.

>TRBV9|-|TRBJ2-2|-
CASSVDLTGELFF
>TRBV5-4|-|TRBJ2-3|TRBD2
CASSLTSLAGVTDTQYF
>TRBV6-6|-|TRBJ2-1|-
CASSPIVNEQFF
>TRBV9|-|TRBJ2-1|TRBD1
CASSPRQGAVNEQFF
>TRBV5-1|-|TRBJ1-2|-
CASSLGRLRHGYTF
>TRBV14|-|TRBJ2-5|-
CASSQTLSGSLYF
>TRBV6-5|once|TRBJ1-5|-
CASRATGPNQPQHF
>TRBV10-3|once|TRBJ2-3|-
CAPRERNSTDTQYF
>TRBV5-1|-|TRBJ2-1|TRBD1
CASSRTGNNEQFF
>TRBV7-3|-|TRBJ2-1|-
CASSLRPDEASYNEQFF
>TRBV5-1|-|TRBJ1-3|-
CASSLGLSPGNTIYF
>TRBV4-2|-|TRBJ1-2|-
CASSQDWGGSYGYTF
>TRBV7-6|-|TRBJ2-3|-
CASSSLVTDTQYF
>TRBV28|-|TRBJ1-1|-
CASSLGGSMNTEAFF
>TRBV30|-|TRBJ1-3|-
CAWILKGAGNTIYF
>TRBV7-2|-|TRBJ1-2|TRBD1
CASSFNRGDGYTF
>TRBV18|-|TRBJ1-1|TRBD1
CASSRQGVAEAFF
>TRBV5-4|-|TRBJ1-1|TRBD1
CASSLGGTGETEAFF
>TRBV3-1/TRBV3-2|-|TRBJ1-2|TRBD1
CASSQRDSHYGYTF
>TRBV7-2|once|TRBJ1-1|TRBD1
CASSLTGPTEAFF
>TRBV18|-|TRBJ2-5|TRBD2
CASSPIPGLEETQYF
>TRBV7-9|-|TRBJ1-2|TRBD1
CASRTTGDGYTF
>TRBV5-3|-|TRBJ2-2|TRBD2
CARSSPSGGSNTGELFF
>TRBV5-8|-|TRBJ2-3|-
CASSSILITTDTQYF
>TRBV13|-|TRBJ1-6|TRBD1
CASKEQGGDSPLHF
>TRBV9|-|TRBJ2-1|-
CASSATGIHSHEQFF
>TRBV6-1|-|TRBJ2-5|TRBD2
CASSVFYRTSGQETQYF
>TRBV6-5|once|TRBJ1-2|-
CASSSKSRGGYGYTF
>TRBV7-8|-|TRBJ1-2|-
CASSLDRRVLPGYTF
>TRBV7-9|-|TRBJ1-1|-
CASSLDRGWDTEAFF
>TRBV6-2/TRBV6-3|few|TRBJ2-1|TRBD1
CASSSGTGVNEQFF
>TRBV28|-|TRBJ2-1|-
CASSRQGTTLTNEQFF
>TRBV6-1|-|TRBJ1-4|TRBD1
CASSEGGQGFEKLFF
>TRBV2|-|TRBJ1-5|-
CASSAKGGGNQPQHF
>TRBV20-1|-|TRBJ2-7|TRBD2
CSASPNRGGSTYEQYF
>TRBV5-1|-|TRBJ2-5|-
CASSLALTTNPAETQYF
>TRBV9|few|TRBJ1-4|TRBD1
CASSHTGGDEKLFF
>TRBV12-5|-|TRBJ2-2|TRBD2
CASGIQRGSDTGELFF
>TRBV20-1|-|TRBJ2-4|-
CSASRGAPKNIQYF
>TRBV28|few|TRBJ1-3|-
CASSLQGNTIYF
>TRBV29-1|-|TRBJ1-1|TRBD1
CSVEANAQGALAFF
>TRBV5-5|-|TRBJ2-2|TRBD1
CASNRDRGTGELFF
>TRBV28|-|TRBJ2-2|TRBD1
CASTTGGAVTGELFF
>TRBV19|-|TRBJ2-1|-
CASSLAWGISYNEQFF
>TRBV3-1/TRBV3-2|-|TRBJ2-3|-
CASSPTGLTDTQYF
>TRBV11-2|-|TRBJ1-2|-
CASSNNHYGYTF
>TRBV5-8|-|TRBJ1-1|-
CASSPIPGFPNTEAFF
>TRBV19|-|TRBJ2-3|TRBD1
CASSRQGARTDTQYF
>TRBV1|-|TRBJ1-4|-
CTSSIKWAEKLFF
>TRBV5-1|once|TRBJ1-6|-
CASSPDGPGGSPLHF
>TRBV7-9|-|TRBJ2-1|TRBD2
CASSPTLAGDLYNEQFF
>TRBV10-3|-|TRBJ2-5|-
CATQIQETQYF
>TRBV28|-|TRBJ1-1|-
CASSSQGGYTEAFF
>TRBV18|-|TRBJ1-4|-
CASSPGVGITNEKLFF